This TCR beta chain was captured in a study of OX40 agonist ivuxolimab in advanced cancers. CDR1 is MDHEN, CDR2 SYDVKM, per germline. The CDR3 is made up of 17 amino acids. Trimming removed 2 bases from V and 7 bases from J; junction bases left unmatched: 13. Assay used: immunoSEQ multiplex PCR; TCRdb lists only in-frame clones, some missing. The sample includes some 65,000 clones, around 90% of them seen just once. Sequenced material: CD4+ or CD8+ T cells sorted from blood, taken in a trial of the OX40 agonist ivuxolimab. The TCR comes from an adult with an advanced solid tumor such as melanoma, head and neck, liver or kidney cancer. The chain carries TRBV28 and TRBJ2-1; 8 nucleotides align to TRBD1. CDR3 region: CASSLPGDRHKLNEQFF. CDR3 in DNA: TGTGCCAGCAGTTTACCCGGGGACAGGCATAAGTTGAATGAGCAGTTCTTC.